By share of the sample, the clone carrying this T cell receptor (delta chain) is medium-sized. The likely explanation is a read error, given a far larger clone one base away. The data are from a study of gamma-delta T cells after stem cell transplantation. TCRdb re-called the RT-PCR reads through CATT. Of roughly 1,300 delta-chain clones in the sample, around 2% were seen once. The receptor's source is a human donor. It is not recorded whose cells these are; they may come from a transplant donor. The sequenced sample was gamma-delta T cells.

Here the CDR3 reads CACGTAEAKYTDKLIF. The CDR3 DNA is TGTGCCTGTGGCACCGCAGAGGCGAAGTACACCGATAAACTCATCTTT. This sequence joins TRDV2 and TRDJ1, with D unclear. This CDR3 region has 16 residues. The germline gives CDR1 GEAIGNYY, CDR2 EKD.